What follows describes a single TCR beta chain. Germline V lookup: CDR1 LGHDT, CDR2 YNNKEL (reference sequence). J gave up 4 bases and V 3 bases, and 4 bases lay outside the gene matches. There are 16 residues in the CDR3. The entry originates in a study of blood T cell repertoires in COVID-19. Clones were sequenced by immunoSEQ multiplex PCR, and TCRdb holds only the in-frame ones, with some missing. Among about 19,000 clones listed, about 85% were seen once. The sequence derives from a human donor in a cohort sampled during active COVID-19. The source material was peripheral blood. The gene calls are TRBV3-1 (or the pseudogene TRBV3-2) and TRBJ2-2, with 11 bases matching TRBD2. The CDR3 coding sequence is TGTGCCAGCAGCCAGAGGACTAGCGGGCTCACCGGGGAGCTGTTTTTT. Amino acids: CASSQRTSGLTGELFF.